A single sample is the source of the 22 T cell receptor beta chains below, sequenced in a study of tissue T cells after allogeneic stem cell transplantation. Here immunoSEQ multiplex PCR was the method, and the copy in TCRdb shows in-frame clones only, minus some. Here the sample spans some 28,000 clones, less than 90% being singletons. The sample here was blood, taken before transplantation. Source of these receptors: a woman aged 18 to 50 who later had graft-versus-host disease after an allogeneic stem cell transplant.

This chain links TRBV18 with TRBJ1-4; TRBD1 aligns across 7 bases. Germline loops: CDR1 KGHSH, CDR2 LQKENI. V lost 8 bases to trimming and J lost 8 bases; unmatched junction nucleotides: 11. The CDR3 runs 14 residues. In DNA form, the CDR3 reads TGTGCCAGCCGGACGACGACAGGGCAGGAAAAACTGTTTTTT. Its protein is CASRTTTGQEKLFF.

The chain uses TRBV11-2 and TRBJ1-1; D not certain. Per the germline V gene, CDR1 is SGHAT and CDR2 is FQNNGV. The V gene lost 5 bases and the J gene lost 1 base, with 8 bases spanning the gap. This CDR3 is 13 amino acids long. The chain's CDR3 is CASSQEWNTEAFF. CDR3 sequence (DNA): TGTGCCAGCAGCCAGGAATGGAACACTGAAGCTTTCTTT.

This clone was picked up a small number of times. This chain links TRBV7-2 with TRBJ2-7; 8 nucleotides agree with TRBD2. Trimming cost V 3 bases and J 3 bases; bases outside gene matches: 1. Germline V gene data show CDR1 as SGHTA and CDR2 as FQGNSA. This CDR3 comprises 13 residues. The CDR3 loop is CASSFLAGYEQYF. DNA for the CDR3: TGTGCCAGCAGCTTTCTAGCGGGCTACGAGCAGTACTTC.

The rearrangement uses TRBV19 and TRBJ1-1; D remains ambiguous. The germline V gene encodes CDR1 LNHDA and CDR2 SQIVND (reference sequence). The CDR3 totals 15 residues. Deletions cut 1 base from V and 1 base from J, with 10 bases between. The CDR3 is CASSIVVLTNTEAFF. The CDR3, as DNA: TGTGCCAGTAGTATAGTTGTTTTGACGAACACTGAAGCTTTCTTT.

The rearrangement joins TRBV10-3 to TRBJ1-3, with D possibly matching TRBD1 (6 bases). Trimming cost V 6 bases and J 4 bases, with 10 bases left between them. The CDR3 runs 13 residues. From germline, CDR1 is ENHRY and CDR2 SYGVKD. The CDR3 DNA follows: TGTGCCATCAGGAACAGGGAAGGAAACACCATATATTTT. Protein product: CAIRNREGNTIYF.

The chain has TRBV7-2 and TRBJ2-1; D call uncertain. V lost 4 bases and J lost 10, with 8 bases in between. Germline V gene sequence: CDR1 SGHTA, CDR2 FQGNSA. The CDR3 is 11 amino acids. CDR3 DNA: TGTGCCAGCAGCTCCCTGGAGGAGCAGTTCTTC. The encoded protein is CASSSLEEQFF.

V usage is TRBV18 and J usage is TRBJ2-1; D may be TRBD1 (6 bases). From germline, CDR1 is KGHSH and CDR2 LQKENI. V shed 3 bases and J shed 8 bases, with 23 bases lying between them. The CDR3 spans 17 residues. CDR3: CASSPPRLGGSGHEQFF. For the CDR3, the DNA is TGTGCCAGCTCACCTCCGCGCTTAGGGGGTTCCGGACATGAGCAGTTCTTC.

The V gene is TRBV2, the J gene TRBJ2-7; D not certain. The CDR3 loop spans 13 amino acids. Trimming cost V 5 bases and J 3 bases, with 11 bases left between them. Germline V gene sequence: CDR1 SNHLY, CDR2 FYNNEI. This CDR3 reads CASSLMAGYEQYF. The DNA of the CDR3 is TGTGCCAGCAGTTTGATGGCTGGCTACGAGCAGTACTTC.

In its sample, this clone was seen once. This chain uses TRBV14 with TRBJ2-6; tentative D call: TRBD1 (6 bases). V lost 3 bases to trimming and J lost 12 bases, with 21 bases between them. CDR3 size: 16 residues. In germline, CDR1 is SGHDN, CDR2 FVKESK. The CDR3 region has the DNA TGTGCCAGCAGCCAGAGGCGGATGACAGGCCCTTCCGTCCTGACTTTC. This translates into CASSQRRMTGPSVLTF.

This clone was detected only a few times. The chain recombines TRBV19 with TRBJ1-2; D remains ambiguous. Trimming left V 7 bases short and J 8 bases short, with 17 bases between. The CDR3 runs to 13 residues. The V gene's germline CDR1 is LNHDA and CDR2 SQIVND (reference sequence). The CDR3 nucleotides read TGTGCCAGTACTCCGGTCCCAGGAGGAGGCTACACCTTC. It translates to CASTPVPGGGYTF. Complete variable domain (other parts from reference TRBV19 and TRBJ1-2): DGGITQSPKYLFRKEGQNVTLSCEQNLNHDAMYWYRQDPGQGLRLIYYSQIVNDFQKGDIAEGYSVSREKKESFPLTVTSAQKNPTAFYLCASTPVPGGGYTFGSGTRLTVV.

The gene calls are TRBV2 and TRBJ2-1, with 8 bases aligning to TRBD2. Germline V lookup: CDR1 SNHLY, CDR2 FYNNEI. Trimming cost V 0 bases and J 0 bases; bases outside gene matches: 10. This CDR3 comprises 19 residues. The CDR3 spells CASSEAPTQRGRSYNEQFF. CDR3 DNA sequence: TGTGCCAGCAGTGAAGCGCCGACGCAGCGGGGGCGCTCCTACAATGAGCAGTTCTTC.

The genes are TRBV3-1 (or the pseudogene TRBV3-2) and TRBJ2-7; 8 nucleotides match TRBD1. The CDR3 is 14 residues long. Germline trimming cut 1 base from V and 3 bases from J; bases unmatched to any gene: 2. Germline V gene sequence: CDR1 LGHDT, CDR2 YNNKEL (reference sequence). The CDR3 sequence: CASSQVDRVYEQYF. In DNA, the CDR3 is TGTGCCAGCAGCCAAGTGGACAGGGTCTACGAGCAGTACTTC.

The chain is built from TRBV4-1 and TRBJ1-2; TRBD1 matches 8 bases. This CDR3 has 17 residues. Unmatched junction bases numbered 15, after V lost 3 bases and J lost 6 bases. The germline CDR1 and CDR2 sequences are MGHRA and YSYEKL. The CDR3 DNA follows: TGCGCCAGCAGCCACCCTAACGCGGGACAGGTCTTCGATGGCTACACCTTC. The encoded protein is CASSHPNAGQVFDGYTF.

This chain uses TRBV4-2 with TRBJ1-4; no firm D call. This CDR3 is 16 amino acids long. Germline lookup yields CDR1 LGHNA and CDR2 YNFKEQ. V dropped 1 base and J dropped 5 bases, with 14 bases sitting between them. The CDR3 DNA sequence: TGTGCCAGCAGCCAAGGGGGAATGGCGGGGAATGAAAAACTGTTTTTT. Its translation is CASSQGGMAGNEKLFF.

V is TRBV27 and J is TRBJ2-2; D not resolved. CDR3 length equals 12 residues. The germline CDR1 and CDR2 sequences are MNHEY and SMNVEV (reference sequence). Deletions cut 5 bases from V and 7 bases from J, with 8 bases between. The CDR3 sequence: CASSPPLGELFF. The DNA for the CDR3 is TGTGCCAGCAGTCCCCCACTCGGGGAGCTGTTTTTT.

The V call is TRBV4-1, the J call TRBJ1-1; D is possibly TRBD1 (5 bases). The V gene's germline CDR1 is MGHRA and CDR2 YSYEKL. The V gene lost 0 bases and the J gene lost 8 bases, with 13 bases spanning the gap. This CDR3 contains 14 residues. CDR3 sequence: CASSQEKVGEEAFF. CDR3 in DNA: TGCGCCAGCAGCCAAGAAAAGGTAGGGGAGGAAGCTTTCTTT.

This clone appeared once. The chain combines TRBV30 with TRBJ2-7, with TRBD2 matching 8 bases. The CDR3 has 12 amino acids. Per the germline V gene, CDR1 is GTSNPN and CDR2 is SVGIG (reference sequence). Losses at the gene ends were 3 bases for V and 3 bases for J; bases not matched to a gene: 1. CDR3 amino acids: CAWSRGGYEQYF. In nucleotides, the CDR3 is TGTGCCTGGAGCCGGGGGGGCTACGAGCAGTACTTC. Supplemented by reference TRBV30 and TRBJ2-7, the full variable domain reads SQTIHQWPATLVQPVGSPLSLECTVEGTSNPNLYWYRQAAGRGLQLLFYSVGIGQISSEVPQNLSASRPQDRQFILSSKKLLLSDSGFYLCAWSRGGYEQYFGPGTRLTVT.

The rearrangement links TRBV3-1 (or the pseudogene TRBV3-2) to TRBJ2-7, with D unclear. Trimming removed 4 bases from V and 3 bases from J, with 10 bases in between. The CDR3 length is 13 residues. Germline CDR1 LGHDT, CDR2 YNNKEL (reference sequence). CDR3 sequence (DNA): TGTGCCAGCAGCCCCCGGGTCGGCTACGAGCAGTACTTC. This gives the protein CASSPRVGYEQYF.

The chain uses TRBV11-2 and TRBJ2-7; D gene ambiguous. CDR1 is SGHAT, CDR2 FQNNGV, per germline. This CDR3 has 12 amino acids. The ends were cut back, 2 bases at V and 4 bases at J, with 6 bases in the middle. The CDR3 region is CASSLQEYEQYF. DNA for the CDR3: TGTGCCAGCAGCTTACAAGAATACGAGCAGTACTTC.

V and J are TRBV7-2 and TRBJ2-7; D not certain. Trimming stripped 4 bases from V and 3 bases from J, with 16 bases between. This CDR3 spans 15 amino acids. Germline V gene sequence: CDR1 SGHTA, CDR2 FQGNSA. The CDR3 coding sequence is TGTGCCAGCAGCTCCGACCTAGTACTGGGCTACGAGCAGTACTTC. This gives the protein CASSSDLVLGYEQYF. The entire variable domain, with the rest obtained from reference TRBV7-2 and TRBJ2-7, is as follows: GAGVSQSPSNKVTEKGKDVELRCDPISGHTALYWYRQSLGQGLEFLIYFQGNSAPDKSGLPSDRFSAERTGGSVSTLTIQRTQQEDSAVYLCASSSDLVLGYEQYFGPGTRLTVT.

The V and J genes are TRBV5-8 and TRBJ2-5, with TRBD1 matching over 8 bases. The CDR3 has 15 residues. V was pared by 5 bases and J by 3 bases, with 9 bases of the junction left unmatched. Germline V gene sequence: CDR1 SGHTS, CDR2 YDEGEE. The CDR3 DNA follows: TGTGCCAGCAGTACCGACAGGGGTGGGAAAGAGACCCAGTACTTC. Translated, it gives CASSTDRGGKETQYF. The complete variable domain, with remaining parts taken from reference TRBV5-8 and TRBJ2-5, reads EAGVTQSPTHLIKTRGQQATLRCSPISGHTSVYWYQQALGLGLQFLLWYDEGEERNRGNFPPRFSGRQFPNYSSELNVNALELEDSALYLCASSTDRGGKETQYFGPGTRLLVL.

The chain links TRBV12-5 to TRBJ1-3; the D gene is possibly TRBD1 (5 bases). Deletions cut 6 bases from V and 2 bases from J, with 11 bases between. Germline CDR1 LGHNT, CDR2 FRNRAP. CDR3 length equals 14 residues. The CDR3 sequence: CASGGENTGNTIYF. CDR3 nucleotides: TGTGCTAGTGGAGGGGAGAATACTGGAAACACCATATATTTT.